This TCR beta chain was retrieved from a study of CD8 T cells in Susac syndrome. RNA totalling roughly 0.45 to 1 ug underwent reverse transcription with random hexamers. Amplification of TCR beta CDR3 by immunoSEQ multiplex PCR spanned 54 Vbeta and 13 Jbeta. Each CDR3 protein is one row after TCRdb ran MiXCR on the immunoSEQ multiplex PCR reads. The data hold 150,000 to 160,000 distinct CDR3 sequences, with over 95% observed a single time. Sequencing of TCR beta was carried out in blood CD8+ and CD4+ T cells. TEMRA cells were enriched by FACS, and CD4+ and CD8+ T cells were negatively isolated. The CDR3 is 13 amino acids. Losses at the gene ends were 1 base for V and 5 bases for J; bases not matched to a gene: 2. The germline V gene encodes CDR1 SGDLS and CDR2 YYNGEE.

This receptor was obtained from a human donor with multiple sclerosis. The gene calls are TRBV9 and TRBJ1-1, with TRBD1 matching over 7 bases. The sequenced material came from CD8+ T cells from PBMCs. The CDR3 here is CASSVSGGTEAFF. CDR3 nucleotides: TGTGCCAGCAGCGTATCAGGGGGAACTGAAGCTTTCTTT.